By share, the clone carrying this TCR beta chain ranks as medium-sized (0.01 to 0.1%). No antigen is known for it. The CDR3 spans 12 residues. V gave up 3 bases and J gave up 4 bases, with 8 bases separating them. Germline values: CDR1 SGHDT, CDR2 YYEEEE. The sample originates from a study of cytomegalovirus exposure and HLA in healthy donors. About the research overall: Genetic ancestry analysis placed about 76% of the approximately 390 donors that were genotyped in the Caucasian-associated cluster.

Broader study findings: TCR beta V segments were, for the most part, productive about 87% or about 30% of the time in an earlier analysis.

Both 60 Vbeta primers and 13 Jbeta primers went into the PCR. Sequencing was performed with immunoSEQ multiplex PCR; in TCRdb, only in-frame clones are kept and a portion is missing. The sample lists 74,000 or so clones; 70% to 85% were seen once. Sequenced material: PBMCs. V gene TRBV5-6 combines with J gene TRBJ2-7; D gene ambiguous. The TCR comes from a man in his fifties in good health and CMV-seropositive. The CDR3 loop reads CASSSLTYEQYF. The CDR3 DNA follows: TGTGCCAGCAGCTCCCTCACATACGAGCAGTACTTC.